This T cell receptor (beta chain) was documented in a study of T cell repertoires in cytomegalovirus infection (dated by TCRdb to the late 2010s). About the study as a whole: Peptide stimulations targeted recently identified HLA-C-restricted CMV epitopes, whose presentation resists viral immunomodulation, together with well-studied HLA-B-restricted epitopes. Donor HLA type was relevant to the analysis, as public TCR beta signatures indicated carriage of CMV infection together with the matching HLA type. Results and caveats for the whole study, not just this receptor: The ex vivo response was dominated by HLA-C-restricted CMV-specific TCR beta clonotypes, which also provided the single most frequent clonotype in two of eight donors. Carriers of CMV infection plus the relevant HLA type were discriminated by the cumulative frequency of public TCR beta family members in the study cohort and in an independent approximately 340-donor cohort.

Based on the germline V gene, the CDR1 and CDR2 sequences are MDHEN and SYDVKM. The CDR3 spans 14 residues, from the cysteine through the phenylalanine. Only CDR3 DNA is held: 42 bases, read in frame from base 1. V and J are truncated by 5 bases and 8 bases respectively, leaving an intervening sequence of 15 bases. Sequencing relied on an Illumina HiSeq 1500. TCRdb applied fastp at Q25 and MiXCR to the public reads, then kept only in-frame beta chains. Under each unique CDR3 protein, matching rows form one entry showing the most common genes and DNA. This sample lists roughly 800,000 distinct CDR3 sequences; roughly 29% were detected once. Around 13% of the sample belongs to the ten largest clones. As for this clonotype: The antigen it recognizes is unknown. Base qualities are not recorded, but no much larger clone differs from it by a single base.

The sample's treatment or condition label, decoded: in vitro stimulation with specific CMV peptide epitopes to enrich CMV-specific T cells. The sequencing here drew on cultured CD8+ T cells from PBMCs, taken from culture after CMV antigen stimulation. The TCR was taken from a human donor in good health (CMV status not recorded). Some clones in this sample may be carry-over from other donors' samples. The chain links TRBV28 with TRBJ1-4, with TRBD1 as a weak D call on 5 bases. The sequence in DNA is TGTGCCAGCAGTCGGGACCAAATCGGGGAAAAACTGTTTTTT. Translated, it gives CASSRDQIGEKLFF.